This entry lists 2 T cell receptor beta chains sequenced from one sample in a study of PD-1 blockade in classical Hodgkin lymphoma. Every patient was affected by relapse after autologous stem cell transplantation, while exposure to brentuximab vedotin was not uniform. Clones were sequenced by immunoSEQ multiplex PCR, and TCRdb holds only the in-frame ones, with some missing. The repertoire holds under 70,000 clones, with 71% as singletons. Specimen: peripheral blood mononuclear cells (PBMCs), collected before the second cycle of nivolumab. Receptor source: a human donor with classical Hodgkin lymphoma.

The chain joins TRBV29-1 to TRBJ2-1, with a weak D call TRBD1 (6 bases). Trimming removed 5 bases at V and 11 bases at J, with 13 bases between. The CDR3 is 11 amino acids. Germline-derived CDR1 and CDR2 are SQVTM and ANQGSEA. CDR3 nucleotide sequence: TGCAGCGTTCCACAGGGTAGTCAGCAGTTCTTC. It encodes CSVPQGSQQFF.

V gene TRBV15 combines with J gene TRBJ1-3; D unresolved. The CDR3 covers 16 residues. Trimming took 0 bases from V and 0 from J, leaving 9 bases between them. The V gene's germline CDR1 is LNHNV and CDR2 YYDKDF (reference sequence). The CDR3 region has the DNA TGTGCCACCAGCAGAGATCTACCTGTCTCTGGAAACACCATATATTTT. Protein: CATSRDLPVSGNTIYF.